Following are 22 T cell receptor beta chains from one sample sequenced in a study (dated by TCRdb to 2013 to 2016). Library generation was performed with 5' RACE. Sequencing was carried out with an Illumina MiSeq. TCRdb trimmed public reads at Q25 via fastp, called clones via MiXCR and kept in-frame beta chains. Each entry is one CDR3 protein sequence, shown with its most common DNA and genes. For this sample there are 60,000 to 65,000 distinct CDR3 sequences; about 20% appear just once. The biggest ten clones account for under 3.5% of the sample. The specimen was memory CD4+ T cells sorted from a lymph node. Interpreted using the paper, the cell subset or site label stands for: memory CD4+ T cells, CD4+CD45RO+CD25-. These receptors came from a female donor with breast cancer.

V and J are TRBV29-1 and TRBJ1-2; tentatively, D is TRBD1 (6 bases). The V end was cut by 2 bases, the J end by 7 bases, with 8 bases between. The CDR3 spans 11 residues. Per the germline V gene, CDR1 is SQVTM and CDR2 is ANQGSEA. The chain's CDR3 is CSVEKGVGYTF. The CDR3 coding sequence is TGCAGCGTTGAAAAGGGGGTTGGCTACACCTTC. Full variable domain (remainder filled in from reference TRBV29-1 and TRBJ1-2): SAVISQKPSRDICQRGTSLTIQCQVDSQVTMMFWYRQQPGQSLTLIATANQGSEATYESGFVIDKFPISRPNLTFSTLTVSNMSPEDSSIYLCSVEKGVGYTFGSGTRLTVV.

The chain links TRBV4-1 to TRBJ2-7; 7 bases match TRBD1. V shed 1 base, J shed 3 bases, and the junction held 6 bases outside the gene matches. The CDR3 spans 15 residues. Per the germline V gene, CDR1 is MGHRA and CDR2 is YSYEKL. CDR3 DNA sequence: TGCGCCAGCAGCCAAGGGGGTAGGACAGGCTACGAGCAGTACTTC. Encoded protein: CASSQGGRTGYEQYF.

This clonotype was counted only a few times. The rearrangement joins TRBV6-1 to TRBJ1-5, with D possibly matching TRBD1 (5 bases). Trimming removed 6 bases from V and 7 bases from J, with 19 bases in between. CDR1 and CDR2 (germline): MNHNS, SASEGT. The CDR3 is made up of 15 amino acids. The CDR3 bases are TGTGCCAGCAGCGGACTCTCGCCGGGGGAACAGCCCCAGCATTTT. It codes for CASSGLSPGEQPQHF.

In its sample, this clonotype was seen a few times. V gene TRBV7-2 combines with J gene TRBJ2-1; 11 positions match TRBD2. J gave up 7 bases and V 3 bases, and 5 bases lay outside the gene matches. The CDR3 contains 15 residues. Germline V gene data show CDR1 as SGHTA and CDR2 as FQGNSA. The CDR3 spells CASSFYLAGGNEQFF. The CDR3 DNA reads TGTGCCAGCAGCTTCTATCTAGCGGGGGGAAATGAGCAGTTCTTC.

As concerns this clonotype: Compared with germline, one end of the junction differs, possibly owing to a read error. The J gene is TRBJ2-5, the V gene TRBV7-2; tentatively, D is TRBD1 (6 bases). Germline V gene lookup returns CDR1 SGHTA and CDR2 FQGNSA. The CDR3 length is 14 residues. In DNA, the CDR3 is TGTGCCAGCAGCTTAGACTGGGGACAAGAGACCCAGTGCTTC. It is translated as CASSLDWGQETQCF.

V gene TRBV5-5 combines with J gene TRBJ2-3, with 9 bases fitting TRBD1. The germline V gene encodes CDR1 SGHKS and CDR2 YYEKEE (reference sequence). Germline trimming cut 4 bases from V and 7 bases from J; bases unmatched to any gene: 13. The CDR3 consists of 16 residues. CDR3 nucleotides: TGTGCCAGCAGCGGGGGACAGGGCCTCAACTTTAATACGCAGTATTTT. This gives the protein CASSGGQGLNFNTQYF.

The CDR3 here is CASSQTSGAYNEQFF. DNA of the CDR3: TGTGCCAGCAGTCAGACTAGCGGGGCCTACAATGAGCAGTTCTTC. The chain links TRBV6-5 to TRBJ2-1, with TRBD2 matching over 11 bases. J gave up 2 bases and V 5 bases, and 2 bases lay outside the gene matches. The CDR3 is 15 amino acids. The germline V gene encodes CDR1 MNHEY and CDR2 SVGAGI.

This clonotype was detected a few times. CDR3 in DNA: TGTGCCAGCAGTTTATCTGTCTATGGCTACACCTTC. It yields the protein CASSLSVYGYTF. J is TRBJ1-2 and V is TRBV28; D uncertain. Trimming pared 1 base from V and 4 bases from J, leaving 4 bases between. From germline, CDR1 is MDHEN and CDR2 SYDVKM. The CDR3 runs to 12 residues.

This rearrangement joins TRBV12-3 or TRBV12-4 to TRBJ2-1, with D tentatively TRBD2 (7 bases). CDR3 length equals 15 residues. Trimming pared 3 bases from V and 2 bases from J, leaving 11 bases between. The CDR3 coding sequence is TGTGCCAGCAGTTTGAGGGGGGGTACCTACAATGAGCAGTTCTTC. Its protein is CASSLRGGTYNEQFF.

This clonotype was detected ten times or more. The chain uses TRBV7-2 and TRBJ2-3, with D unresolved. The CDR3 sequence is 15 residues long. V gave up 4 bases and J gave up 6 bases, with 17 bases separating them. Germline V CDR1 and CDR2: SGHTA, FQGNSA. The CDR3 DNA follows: TGTGCCAGCAGCTCCCAGGCCCGTATTTTCGATACGCAGTATTTT. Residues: CASSSQARIFDTQYF.

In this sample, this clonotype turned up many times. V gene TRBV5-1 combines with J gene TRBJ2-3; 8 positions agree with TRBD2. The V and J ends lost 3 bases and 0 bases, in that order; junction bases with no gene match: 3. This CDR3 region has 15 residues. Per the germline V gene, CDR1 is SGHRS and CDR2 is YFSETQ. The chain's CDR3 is CASSSGLASTDTQYF. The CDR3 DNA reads TGCGCCAGCAGCTCTGGACTAGCTAGCACAGATACGCAGTATTTT.

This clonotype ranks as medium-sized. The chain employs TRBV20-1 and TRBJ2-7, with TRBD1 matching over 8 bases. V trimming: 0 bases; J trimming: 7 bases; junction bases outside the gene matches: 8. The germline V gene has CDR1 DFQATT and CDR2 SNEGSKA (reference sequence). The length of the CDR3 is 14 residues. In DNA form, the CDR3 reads TGCAGTGCTAGAGATTCGCAGGGGGCGAATGAGCAGTACTTC. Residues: CSARDSQGANEQYF.

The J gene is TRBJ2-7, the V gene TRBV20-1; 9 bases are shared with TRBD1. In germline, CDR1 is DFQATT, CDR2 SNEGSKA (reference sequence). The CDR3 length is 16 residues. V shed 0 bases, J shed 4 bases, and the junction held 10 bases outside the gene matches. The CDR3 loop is CSARDYRGLRHYEQYF. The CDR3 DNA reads TGCAGTGCTAGAGATTACAGGGGGCTTCGACATTACGAGCAGTACTTC.

The CDR3 nucleotides are TGTGCCAGCAGCCAAGGGGGTCGGGGCACTGAAGCTTTCTTT. Translation: CASSQGGRGTEAFF. The rearrangement joins TRBV7-9 to TRBJ1-1, with a weak D call TRBD1 (6 bases). With 5 bases removed from V and 4 bases from J, the gap between germline ends came to 14 bases. Germline V gene lookup returns CDR1 SEHNR and CDR2 FQNEAQ (reference sequence). This CDR3 region has 14 residues.

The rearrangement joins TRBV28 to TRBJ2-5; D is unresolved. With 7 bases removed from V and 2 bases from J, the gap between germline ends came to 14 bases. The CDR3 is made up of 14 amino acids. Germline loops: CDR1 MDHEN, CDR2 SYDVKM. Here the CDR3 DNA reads TGTGCCAGCACCCTGCACTCCCAGCAAGAGACCCAGTACTTC. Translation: CASTLHSQQETQYF. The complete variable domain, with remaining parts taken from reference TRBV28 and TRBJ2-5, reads DVKVTQSSRYLVKRTGEKVFLECVQDMDHENMFWYRQDPGLGLRLIYFSYDVKMKEKGDIPEGYSVSREKKERFSLILESASTNQTSMYLCASTLHSQQETQYFGPGTRLLVL.

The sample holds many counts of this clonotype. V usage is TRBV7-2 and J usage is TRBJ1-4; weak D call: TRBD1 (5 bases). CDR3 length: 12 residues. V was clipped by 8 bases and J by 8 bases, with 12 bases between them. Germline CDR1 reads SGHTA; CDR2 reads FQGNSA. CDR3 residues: CASRRGGEKLFF. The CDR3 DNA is TGTGCCAGCCGGCGTGGGGGAGAAAAACTGTTTTTT.

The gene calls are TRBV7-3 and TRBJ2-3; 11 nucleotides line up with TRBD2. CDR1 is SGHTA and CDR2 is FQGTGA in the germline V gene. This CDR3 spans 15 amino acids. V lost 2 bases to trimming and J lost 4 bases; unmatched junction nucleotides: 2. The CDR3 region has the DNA TGTGCCAGCAGCTTATCGGGACTAGCGGCAGATACGCAGTATTTT. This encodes CASSLSGLAADTQYF.

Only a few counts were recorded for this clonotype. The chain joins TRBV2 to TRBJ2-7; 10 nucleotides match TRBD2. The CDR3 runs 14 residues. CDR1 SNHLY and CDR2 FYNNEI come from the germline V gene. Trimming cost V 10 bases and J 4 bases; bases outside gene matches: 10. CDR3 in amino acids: CATAVSSGRYEQYF. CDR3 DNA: TGTGCCACCGCCGTTAGTAGCGGGAGGTACGAGCAGTACTTC.

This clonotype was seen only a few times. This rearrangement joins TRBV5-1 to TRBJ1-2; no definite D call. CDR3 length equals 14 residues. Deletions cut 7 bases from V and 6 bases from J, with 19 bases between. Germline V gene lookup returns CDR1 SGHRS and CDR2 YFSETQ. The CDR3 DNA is TGCGCCAGCGGCCCGGGATGGGTTGAGGATGGCTACACCTTC. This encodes CASGPGWVEDGYTF.

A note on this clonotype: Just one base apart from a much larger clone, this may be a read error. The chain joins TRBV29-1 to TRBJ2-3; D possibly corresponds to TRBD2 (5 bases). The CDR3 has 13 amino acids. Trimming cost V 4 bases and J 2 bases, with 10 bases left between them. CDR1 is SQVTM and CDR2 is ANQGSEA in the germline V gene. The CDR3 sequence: CSVVRVSTDTQYF. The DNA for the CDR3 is TGCAGCGTTGTGCGGGTGTCCACAGATACGCAGTATTTT.

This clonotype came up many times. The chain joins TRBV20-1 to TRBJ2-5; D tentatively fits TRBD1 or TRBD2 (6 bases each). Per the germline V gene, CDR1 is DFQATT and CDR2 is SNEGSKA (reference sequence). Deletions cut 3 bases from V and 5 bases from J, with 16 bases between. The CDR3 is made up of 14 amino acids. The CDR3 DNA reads TGCAGTGCTAGTTCCGAGGGGGGCAGGGAGACCCAGTACTTC. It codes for CSASSEGGRETQYF.

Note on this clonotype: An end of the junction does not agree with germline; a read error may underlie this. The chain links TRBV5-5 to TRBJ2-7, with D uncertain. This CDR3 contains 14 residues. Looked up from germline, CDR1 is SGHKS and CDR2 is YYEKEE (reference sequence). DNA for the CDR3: TGTGCCAGCAGCGTTGAACTGCACTCCTATGAGCAGTACTTC. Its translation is CASSVELHSYEQYF.